The 22 T cell receptor beta chains below were found in one sample sequenced in a study of PD-L1 blockade in urothelial cancer. TCRdb's copy holds only in-frame clones and misses some; the assay was immunoSEQ multiplex PCR. Found here are around 100,000 clones, about 85% of them singletons; the top ten hold about 2.3%. The sample was PBMCs, taken around atezolizumab (anti-PD-L1) treatment. Source of these receptors: a man aged 50 to 60 with urothelial cancer.

The genes are TRBV18 and TRBJ1-2; D ambiguous. The CDR3 runs to 15 residues. V was cut by 0 bases and J by 3 bases, with 11 bases left in between. CDR1 and CDR2 from the germline V gene are KGHSH and LQKENI. The chain's CDR3 is CASSPPSTWDYGYTF. The CDR3 DNA follows: TGTGCCAGCTCACCACCCTCGACTTGGGACTATGGCTACACCTTC.

This clone was observed once. V and J are TRBV9 and TRBJ1-6; perhaps TRBD1 as D (6 bases). The V gene lost 0 bases and the J gene lost 6 bases, with 16 bases spanning the gap. The germline gives CDR1 SGDLS, CDR2 YYNGEE. This CDR3 has 17 amino acids. CDR3 bases: TGTGCCAGCAGCGTAGAGGGGGGGGGACAACCTAATTCACCCCTCCACTTT. This encodes CASSVEGGGQPNSPLHF.

The chain links TRBV27 to TRBJ2-1; weak D call: TRBD2 (6 bases). V lost 8 bases, J lost 2 bases, and 10 bases lay in between. The CDR3 extends over 13 amino acids. In germline, CDR1 is MNHEY, CDR2 SMNVEV (reference sequence). The CDR3 bases are TGTGCCAGCGGGGAGGCAGCCTACAATGAGCAGTTCTTC. This encodes CASGEAAYNEQFF.

This chain links TRBV19 with TRBJ2-3, with TRBD1 matching 7 bases. Trimming removed 4 bases from V and 2 bases from J; junction bases left unmatched: 3. Germline-derived CDR1 and CDR2 are LNHDA and SQIVND (reference sequence). The CDR3 covers 14 residues. The CDR3 sequence: CASSKGGFTDTQYF. As DNA, the CDR3 is TGTGCCAGTAGTAAAGGGGGCTTCACAGATACGCAGTATTTT. Drawing the rest from reference TRBV19 and TRBJ2-3, the complete variable domain is DGGITQSPKYLFRKEGQNVTLSCEQNLNHDAMYWYRQDPGQGLRLIYYSQIVNDFQKGDIAEGYSVSREKKESFPLTVTSAQKNPTAFYLCASSKGGFTDTQYFGPGTRLTVL.

The V and J genes are TRBV6-5 and TRBJ2-5; a weak D match, TRBD1 (7 bases). The CDR3 loop spans 14 amino acids. Between the trimmed V and J ends, which lost 1 base and 5 bases, there was a span of 11 bases. CDR1 is MNHEY, CDR2 SVGAGI, per germline. The CDR3 spells CASSYWRGLETQYF. The DNA for the CDR3 is TGTGCCAGCAGTTACTGGAGGGGGCTGGAGACCCAGTACTTC.

The J gene is TRBJ1-5, the V gene TRBV6-5; no reliable D call. V lost 5 bases and J 4 bases, leaving 9 bases between the germline ends. In germline, CDR1 is MNHEY, CDR2 SVGAGI. The CDR3 sequence is 13 residues long. The CDR3 region has the DNA TGTGCCAGCAGTCGACAACAGAATCAGCCCCAGCATTTT. This encodes CASSRQQNQPQHF.

V usage is TRBV30 and J usage is TRBJ2-1; 9 bases match TRBD2. Per germline, CDR1 GTSNPN and CDR2 SVGIG (reference sequence). V lost 5 bases, J lost 2 bases, and 7 bases stayed unmatched. The CDR3 totals 15 residues. This chain's CDR3 is CAWGGSSGAYNEQFF. CDR3 nucleotides: TGTGCCTGGGGGGGGTCTAGCGGGGCCTACAATGAGCAGTTCTTC.

The chain carries TRBV9 and TRBJ2-1; D ambiguous. The CDR3 covers 14 residues. The germline CDR1 and CDR2 sequences are SGDLS and YYNGEE. The V end lost 2 bases, the J end lost 0 bases, and 6 bases lay between the germline ends. CDR3 region: CASSVESSYNEQFF. CDR3 bases: TGTGCCAGCAGCGTGGAGAGCTCCTACAATGAGCAGTTCTTC.

The chain has TRBV19 and TRBJ2-7; D is perhaps TRBD1 (6 bases). Germline values: CDR1 LNHDA, CDR2 SQIVND (reference sequence). The CDR3 runs 14 residues. V was cut by 4 bases and J by 7 bases, with 17 bases left in between. Written as DNA, the CDR3 is TGTGCCAGTAGTACCATCAGGGGCCTTGGGGAGCAGTACTTC. Translation: CASSTIRGLGEQYF. The full variable domain, in which reference TRBV19 and TRBJ2-7 provide the parts outside the CDR3, is DGGITQSPKYLFRKEGQNVTLSCEQNLNHDAMYWYRQDPGQGLRLIYYSQIVNDFQKGDIAEGYSVSREKKESFPLTVTSAQKNPTAFYLCASSTIRGLGEQYFGPGTRLTVT.

The chain joins TRBV6-5 to TRBJ1-1; D is unclear. There are 15 residues in the CDR3. Germline V CDR1 and CDR2: MNHEY, SVGAGI. The ends were cut back, 0 bases at V and 2 bases at J, with 10 bases in the middle. The CDR3 nucleotides are TGTGCCAGCAGTTACTCGCGTCGGGGAAACACTGAAGCTTTCTTT. Protein product: CASSYSRRGNTEAFF.

This rearrangement joins TRBV27 to TRBJ1-1, with 7 bases aligning to TRBD1. CDR3 length: 15 amino acids. V lost 2 bases and J lost 0; bases outside the gene matches: 3. Germline assignment: CDR1 MNHEY and CDR2 SMNVEV (reference sequence). CDR3 DNA sequence: TGTGCCAGCAGTTTACTTGACAGGGTGAACACTGAAGCTTTCTTT. Its translation: CASSLLDRVNTEAFF.

This chain connects TRBV4-1 to TRBJ1-1; the D is unclear. The germline V and J ends were trimmed by 3 bases and 0 bases, with 5 bases remaining between them. This CDR3 spans 13 amino acids. CDR1 is MGHRA and CDR2 is YSYEKL in the germline V gene. CDR3 in amino acids: CASSQSLNTEAFF. The CDR3 DNA follows: TGCGCCAGCAGCCAGTCTTTGAACACTGAAGCTTTCTTT.

The sample holds one count of this clone. This sequence joins TRBV13 and TRBJ2-7, with TRBD1 matching 9 bases. J was trimmed by 7 bases and V by 5 bases; bases with no gene match: 9. This CDR3 comprises 14 residues. The V gene's germline CDR1 is PRHDT and CDR2 FYEKMQ (reference sequence). CDR3 DNA sequence: TGTGCCAGCAGCCCGGGACAGGGACCTGTAGAGCAGTACTTC. Translating gives CASSPGQGPVEQYF.

CDR3 bases: TGTGCCAGTAGTATCCCGGGAGGGCTGGGGCAGTTCTTC. This sequence encodes CASSIPGGLGQFF. The chain couples TRBV19 to TRBJ2-1; 8 positions match TRBD2. Germline CDR1 is LNHDA and CDR2 is SQIVND (reference sequence). V was clipped by 3 bases and J by 12 bases; unmatched bases: 7. The CDR3 loop spans 13 amino acids.

The chain couples TRBV7-3 to TRBJ2-5; maybe TRBD2 (6 bases). V was cut by 5 bases and J by 0 bases, with 16 bases left in between. The CDR3 length is 16 residues. The germline V gene has CDR1 SGHTA and CDR2 FQGTGA. CDR3 loop: CASSNYGTPYQETQYF. Here the CDR3 DNA reads TGTGCCAGCAGCAACTACGGGACTCCGTACCAAGAGACCCAGTACTTC.

This chain joins TRBV4-1 and TRBJ1-6, with 8 bases identical to TRBD1. This CDR3 has 15 amino acids. Germline values: CDR1 MGHRA, CDR2 YSYEKL. V dropped 4 bases and J dropped 10; count of bases not matched to a gene: 9. DNA for the CDR3: TGCGCCAGCAGCCTCGGACAGGGCGAGAGGTCACCCCTCCACTTT. This translates into CASSLGQGERSPLHF.

The rearrangement joins TRBV6-1 to TRBJ1-1, with D possibly matching TRBD1 (5 bases). This CDR3 contains 15 residues. Germline CDR1 and CDR2: MNHNS and SASEGT. V gave up 7 bases and J gave up 1 base, with 16 bases separating them. The CDR3 here is CASMTYRQKNTEAFF. Here the CDR3 DNA reads TGTGCCAGCATGACCTACAGACAGAAGAACACTGAAGCTTTCTTT.

The CDR3 bases are TGTGCCAGAAGCAACCGGGACTTTGGGTACGAGCAGTACTTC. Residues: CARSNRDFGYEQYF. The chain joins TRBV7-5 to TRBJ2-7; the table calls TRBD2, which could not be checked here. TRBV7-5 is an annotated pseudogene. This CDR3 is 14 amino acids long.

The V gene is TRBV7-3, the J gene TRBJ2-3; TRBD2 aligns across 8 bases. V shed 2 bases and J 4 bases; nucleotides not matched to a gene: 14. This CDR3 is built from 18 residues. The V gene's germline CDR1 is SGHTA and CDR2 FQGTGA. The chain's CDR3 is CASSLYAHQSGSADTQYF. The CDR3 region has the DNA TGTGCCAGCAGCTTATACGCCCACCAGAGCGGGAGCGCAGATACGCAGTATTTT.

This clone came up a few times. The chain combines TRBV7-8 with TRBJ2-7, with 12 bases that match TRBD1. This CDR3 contains 15 residues. J gave up 7 bases and V 1 base, and 5 bases lay outside the gene matches. From germline, CDR1 is SGHVS and CDR2 FQNEAQ. In DNA form, the CDR3 reads TGTGCCAGCAGCTTAGGGGGACAGGGGGCGCGTGAGCAGTACTTC. Translating gives CASSLGGQGAREQYF. Variable domain in full (rest from reference TRBV7-8 and TRBJ2-7): GAGVSQSPRYKVAKRGQDVALRCDPISGHVSLFWYQQALGQGPEFLTYFQNEAQLDKSGLPSDRFFAERPEGSVSTLKIQRTQQEDSAVYLCASSLGGQGAREQYFGPGTRLTVT.

V is TRBV28 and J is TRBJ2-7; 10 bases match TRBD2. V shed 6 bases and J 3 bases; nucleotides not matched to a gene: 8. This CDR3 has 15 residues. Germline V gene lookup returns CDR1 MDHEN and CDR2 SYDVKM. CDR3 residues: CASRPQLAGNYEQYF. The CDR3 nucleotides are TGTGCCAGCAGGCCTCAACTAGCGGGAAACTACGAGCAGTACTTC.

The rearrangement joins TRBV10-3 to TRBJ2-1, with 9 positions matching TRBD1. V trimming: 2 bases; J trimming: 5 bases; junction bases outside the gene matches: 7. The CDR3 is made up of 16 amino acids. Germline-derived CDR1 and CDR2 are ENHRY and SYGVKD. The DNA of the CDR3 is TGTGCCATCAGTGAGAAACCGGGACAGGGTGACAATGAGCAGTTCTTC. Protein sequence: CAISEKPGQGDNEQFF.